The 6 T cell receptor beta chains presented below share a single source sample, sequenced in a study of T-cell memory formation after mild COVID-19. TCRdb used MiXCR to reprocess the 5' RACE reads, holding one entry per CDR3 protein. The sample lists about 400,000 distinct CDR3 sequences, about a quarter occurring once. The sequencing input was PBMCs or a T cell subset sorted from them (not recorded which). The receptor source for this set is an adult woman who had mild COVID-19 (a few samples of this study predate the infection). Cell type and time point are not known.

This chain connects TRBV5-1 to TRBJ2-1, with 7 bases identical to TRBD1. After removal of 4 bases from V and 3 bases from J, the junction contained 4 bases not matched to a gene. CDR1 SGHRS and CDR2 YFSETQ come from the germline V gene. The CDR3 is made up of 14 amino acids. The CDR3 region has the DNA TGCGCCAGCAGCGGGGGACAGCTCTACAATGAGCAGTTCTTC. The encoded protein is CASSGGQLYNEQFF. Based on the CDR3 plus reference TRBV5-1 and TRBJ2-1, the full variable domain is KAGVTQTPRYLIKTRGQQVTLSCSPISGHRSVSWYQQTPGQGLQFLFEYFSETQRNKGNFPGRFSGRQFSNSRSEMNVSTLELGDSALYLCASSGGQLYNEQFFGPGTRLTVL.

The table lists this clonotype with many counts. The rearrangement joins TRBV12-3 or TRBV12-4 to TRBJ2-2; D gene ambiguous. The CDR3 is 14 amino acids. V was cut by 5 bases and J by 8 bases, with 15 bases left in between. CDR3 residues: CASSTRPLGGELFF. The CDR3 nucleotides are TGTGCCAGCAGTACCCGACCTTTGGGGGGGGAGCTGTTTTTT.

This clonotype was counted at least ten times. J is TRBJ2-1 and V is TRBV12-3 or TRBV12-4; D perhaps matches TRBD1 (6 bases). The V end was cut by 6 bases, the J end by 9 bases, with 15 bases between. The CDR3 has 13 residues. CDR3: CASRQGFGGEQFF. For the CDR3, the DNA is TGTGCCAGCAGACAGGGTTTTGGGGGTGAGCAGTTCTTC.

The chain recombines TRBV11-2 with TRBJ2-3, with D possibly TRBD1 on 5 matching bases. The CDR3 extends over 15 amino acids. The germline V gene has CDR1 SGHAT and CDR2 FQNNGV. V was cut by 5 bases and J by 1 base, with 13 bases left in between. The CDR3 loop reads CASSRRVRGTDTQYF. The CDR3 bases are TGTGCCAGCAGCCGCAGGGTACGAGGCACAGATACGCAGTATTTT.

This clonotype was picked up a small number of times. The genes are TRBV5-1 and TRBJ1-2; 7 positions agree with TRBD1. V lost 6 bases to trimming and J lost 5 bases; unmatched junction nucleotides: 4. The V gene's germline CDR1 is SGHRS and CDR2 YFSETQ. The CDR3 has 12 amino acids. DNA for the CDR3: TGCGCCAGCAAGGCAGGGGGTTATGGCTACACCTTC. It codes for CASKAGGYGYTF. Combining the CDR3 with reference TRBV5-1 and TRBJ1-2 gives the whole variable domain KAGVTQTPRYLIKTRGQQVTLSCSPISGHRSVSWYQQTPGQGLQFLFEYFSETQRNKGNFPGRFSGRQFSNSRSEMNVSTLELGDSALYLCASKAGGYGYTFGSGTRLTVV.

The table lists this clonotype with a few counts. This chain links TRBV29-1 with TRBJ2-1; TRBD1 is a possible D gene (6 bases). The CDR3 contains 16 residues. CDR1 is SQVTM, CDR2 ANQGSEA, per germline. V lost 6 bases to trimming and J lost 0 bases, with 18 bases between them. The CDR3 nucleotides are TGCAGCGTAAAACACAGGGACCCAAGCTCCTACAATGAGCAGTTCTTC. It codes for CSVKHRDPSSYNEQFF.